Following are 3 T cell receptor beta chains from one sample sequenced in a study of control samples from healthy donors and cancer patients. The repertoire was sequenced with immunoSEQ multiplex PCR; TCRdb's copy has only in-frame clones and lacks some. The sample shows 100,000 to 150,000 clones, 80% to 90% of them seen only once. Sequencing was performed on blood. These receptors were collected from a man aged 35 to 55 in good health.

A word on this clone: Distinct nucleotide sequences in the sample also encode this CDR3. V gene TRBV18 combines with J gene TRBJ1-6, with 7 bases aligning to TRBD1. Germline V CDR1 and CDR2: KGHSH, LQKENI. The CDR3 contains 14 residues. V shed 6 bases, J shed 5 bases, and the junction held 4 bases outside the gene matches. For the CDR3, the DNA is TGTGCCAGCTCCCTGGACAGGAATAATTCACCCCTCCACTTT. Encoded protein: CASSLDRNNSPLHF. Full variable domain (missing parts from reference TRBV18 and TRBJ1-6): NAGVMQNPRHLVRRRGQEARLRCSPMKGHSHVYWYRQLPEEGLKFMVYLQKENIIDESGMPKERFSAEFPKEGPSILRIQQVVRGDSAAYFCASSLDRNNSPLHFGNGTRLTVT.

This chain connects TRBV7-9 to TRBJ2-7; D not resolved. Germline values: CDR1 SEHNR, CDR2 FQNEAQ (reference sequence). The CDR3 sequence is 12 residues long. V lost 5 bases and J lost 9, with 14 bases in between. CDR3: CASSPMIERQYF. The DNA of the CDR3 is TGTGCCAGCAGCCCAATGATAGAGAGGCAGTACTTC.

This clone has a single count. V is TRBV7-2 and J is TRBJ1-5, with 7 bases lining up with TRBD1. V lost 5 bases and J lost 2; bases outside the gene matches: 3. Germline V gene sequence: CDR1 SGHTA, CDR2 FQGNSA. The CDR3 runs to 14 residues. The CDR3 bases are TGTGCCAGCAGCGACAGGGCGGGCAATCAGCCCCAGCATTTT. Translating gives CASSDRAGNQPQHF.